This T cell receptor (beta chain) originates from a study of cytomegalovirus exposure and HLA in healthy donors. The CDR3 runs 15 residues. Looked up from germline, CDR1 is MDHEN and CDR2 is SYDVKM. V lost 6 bases to trimming and J lost 5 bases; unmatched junction nucleotides: 12. Sequencing was performed with immunoSEQ multiplex PCR; in TCRdb, only in-frame clones are kept and a portion is missing. The repertoire holds tens of thousands of clones, with roughly 91% as singletons. Sequencing used PBMCs. This clonotype was obtained from a woman in her twenties or thirties in good health and CMV-seronegative. This chain uses TRBV28 with TRBJ2-7, with 8 bases lining up with TRBD1. As DNA, the CDR3 is TGTGCCAGCAGCCCACCTAGGACAGGGCTCCACGAGCAGTACTTC. Translating gives CASSPPRTGLHEQYF.